The 19 T cell receptor beta chains listed next were all sequenced from one sample in a study of T cell responses to AZD1222 COVID-19 vaccine. Repertoires were generated with immunoSEQ multiplex PCR, while TCRdb's copy carries only in-frame clones and drops some. The repertoire holds 70,000 to 95,000 clones, roughly nine tenths seen once, with just under 5% in the top ten. The sequences come from peripheral blood, collected 28 days after the second AZD1222 dose. The receptors originated from an adult who received the AZD1222 COVID-19 vaccine.

In this sample, this clone turned up once. This chain links TRBV4-1 with TRBJ1-2, with D possibly matching TRBD1 (5 bases). In germline, CDR1 is MGHRA, CDR2 YSYEKL. This CDR3 has 15 residues. The V gene lost 0 bases and the J gene lost 5 bases, with 13 bases spanning the gap. CDR3 bases: TGCGCCAGCAGCCAAGATAGGGGCAGCCGTTATGGCTACACCTTC. As protein: CASSQDRGSRYGYTF.

J is TRBJ2-1 and V is TRBV10-3; 7 positions agree with TRBD2. J lost 8 bases, V lost 6 bases, and 13 bases had no gene match. Germline-derived CDR1 and CDR2 are ENHRY and SYGVKD. The length of the CDR3 is 15 residues. CDR3: CAIRVERGPSDEQFF. The CDR3, as DNA: TGTGCCATCAGGGTAGAGCGGGGTCCGAGCGATGAGCAGTTCTTC.

The V call is TRBV4-1, the J call TRBJ1-1; no definite D call. Trimming removed 0 bases from V and 1 base from J, with 9 bases in between. The length of the CDR3 is 15 residues. Germline CDR1 is MGHRA and CDR2 is YSYEKL. CDR3 coding DNA: TGCGCCAGCAGCCAAGAATGGGCGTCGAACACTGAAGCTTTCTTT. Encoded protein: CASSQEWASNTEAFF.

V gene TRBV18 combines with J gene TRBJ1-5, with D uncertain. V lost 0 bases and J lost 2, with 11 bases in between. This CDR3 contains 16 residues. The germline V gene encodes CDR1 KGHSH and CDR2 LQKENI. The CDR3 DNA reads TGTGCCAGCTCACCACCTACAACGGCGGGCAATCAGCCCCAGCATTTT. Its translation is CASSPPTTAGNQPQHF.

The V and J genes are TRBV11-1 and TRBJ1-2, with D unclear. Per the germline V gene, CDR1 is SGHAT and CDR2 is FQDESV (reference sequence). Trimming pared 5 bases from V and 5 bases from J, leaving 15 bases between. This CDR3 has 14 amino acids. DNA for the CDR3: TGTGCCAGCAGCGCAACACGGTATGGTTATGGCTACACCTTC. Translating gives CASSATRYGYGYTF.

The chain is built from TRBV28 and TRBJ2-7; D is possibly TRBD1 or TRBD2 (5 bases each). Germline CDR1 is MDHEN and CDR2 is SYDVKM. Trimming removed 5 bases at V and 3 bases at J, with 20 bases between. The CDR3 sequence is 16 residues long. The CDR3 protein is CASSPLGALTHYEQYF. The DNA of the CDR3 is TGTGCCAGCAGTCCCCTCGGGGCTTTAACCCACTACGAGCAGTACTTC.

The sample holds a few counts of this clone. V and J are TRBV19 and TRBJ1-2; 8 nucleotides agree with TRBD1. Losses at the gene ends were 7 bases for V and 4 bases for J; bases not matched to a gene: 5. CDR3 length: 13 amino acids. Germline-derived CDR1 and CDR2 are LNHDA and SQIVND (reference sequence). DNA for the CDR3: TGTGCCAGTACCCCGACAGGGGTCTATGGCTACACCTTC. It yields the protein CASTPTGVYGYTF.

V gene TRBV5-1 combines with J gene TRBJ1-2; D is possibly TRBD1 (5 bases). Germline V gene sequence: CDR1 SGHRS, CDR2 YFSETQ. V lost 6 bases, J lost 6 bases, and 15 bases lay in between. The CDR3 covers 13 residues. CDR3: CASNQAGGDGYTF. For the CDR3, the DNA is TGCGCCAGCAACCAAGCTGGGGGGGATGGCTACACCTTC.

This sequence joins TRBV5-4 and TRBJ2-7; D may correspond to TRBD1 or TRBD2 (5 bases each). Trimming removed 0 bases at V and 7 bases at J, with 11 bases between. CDR3 length equals 13 residues. Germline V CDR1 and CDR2: SGHNT, YYREEE (reference sequence). CDR3 nucleotide sequence: TGTGCCAGCAGCTTGGGGGGGACCAGAGAGCAGTACTTC. Amino acid sequence: CASSLGGTREQYF.

This sequence joins TRBV15 and TRBJ2-7; D assignment may be TRBD1 or TRBD2 (7 bases each). The CDR3 has 15 amino acids. CDR1 is LNHNV and CDR2 is YYDKDF in the germline V gene (reference sequence). The germline V and J ends were trimmed by 3 bases and 3 bases, with 15 bases remaining between them. The chain's CDR3 is CATSSIDREGYEQYF. The CDR3 DNA sequence: TGTGCCACCAGCAGCATCGACAGGGAGGGCTACGAGCAGTACTTC.

The J gene is TRBJ2-3, the V gene TRBV18; maybe TRBD2 (5 bases). CDR3 size: 15 residues. From germline, CDR1 is KGHSH and CDR2 LQKENI. The V end lost 4 bases, the J end lost 7 bases, and 18 bases lay between the germline ends. Written as DNA, the CDR3 is TGTGCCAGCTCACAACCGGTGCGGAGGTTAAATACGCAGTATTTT. Translation gives CASSQPVRRLNTQYF.

The chain is built from TRBV12-5 and TRBJ2-3, with D tentatively TRBD2 (7 bases). CDR3 length: 17 residues. V lost 4 bases to trimming and J lost 2 bases, with 19 bases between them. CDR1 is LGHNT and CDR2 is FRNRAP in the germline V gene. CDR3 sequence: CASGWTRGGGSTDTQYF. CDR3 coding DNA: TGTGCTAGTGGTTGGACCCGAGGGGGGGGATCCACAGATACGCAGTATTTT.

The chain is built from TRBV5-6 and TRBJ1-2; D not resolved. Germline V CDR1 and CDR2: SGHDT, YYEEEE. This CDR3 is 13 amino acids long. V lost 2 bases and J 2 bases, leaving 7 bases between the germline ends. CDR3 nucleotides: TGTGCCAGCAGCTTTCCGGGGAACTATGGCTACACCTTC. Protein: CASSFPGNYGYTF.

This clone was counted a single time. The chain joins TRBV6-5 to TRBJ2-4; D might be TRBD2 (5 bases). Germline CDR1 is MNHEY and CDR2 is SVGAGI. The CDR3 has 14 amino acids. The V end was cut by 7 bases, the J end by 0 bases, with 10 bases between. CDR3 coding DNA: TGTGCCAGCATGCGAGCGGTAGCCAAAAACATTCAGTACTTC. Its protein is CASMRAVAKNIQYF.

The chain links TRBV6-5 to TRBJ1-1, with 9 bases identical to TRBD1. This CDR3 has 14 amino acids. The J segment lost 1 base and the V segment lost 6 bases, leaving 3 bases of the junction unmatched. CDR1 and CDR2 (germline): MNHEY, SVGAGI. CDR3 residues: CASRADRGNTEAFF. In nucleotides, the CDR3 is TGTGCCAGCAGGGCGGACAGGGGGAACACTGAAGCTTTCTTT.

The rearrangement joins TRBV6-5 to TRBJ1-1; D gene uncertain. V was pared by 8 bases and J by 1 base, with 11 bases between. CDR1 MNHEY and CDR2 SVGAGI come from the germline V gene. The CDR3 consists of 13 residues. CDR3 amino acids: CASGGWENTEAFF. The CDR3 nucleotides read TGTGCCAGCGGAGGCTGGGAGAACACTGAAGCTTTCTTT.

This chain links TRBV19 with TRBJ1-2; no clear D gene. Trimming left V 3 bases short and J 5 bases short, with 16 bases between. This CDR3 is 15 amino acids long. CDR1 and CDR2 from the germline V gene are LNHDA and SQIVND (reference sequence). The CDR3 sequence is CASSISRTVGYGYTF. Here the CDR3 DNA reads TGTGCCAGTAGTATTTCCAGGACCGTGGGGTATGGCTACACCTTC.

As DNA, the CDR3 is TGTGCCAGCTCGGGGACTAGCGAAAACACCGGGGAGCTGTTTTTT. Residues: CASSGTSENTGELFF. The V and J genes are TRBV18 and TRBJ2-2; 10 nucleotides align to TRBD2. CDR1 KGHSH and CDR2 LQKENI come from the germline V gene. V was pared by 6 bases and J by 2 bases, with 3 bases of the junction left unmatched. The CDR3 sequence is 15 residues long. The full variable domain, with the rest looked up from reference TRBV18 and TRBJ2-2, is NAGVMQNPRHLVRRRGQEARLRCSPMKGHSHVYWYRQLPEEGLKFMVYLQKENIIDESGMPKERFSAEFPKEGPSILRIQQVVRGDSAAYFCASSGTSENTGELFFGEGSRLTVL.

This clone occurred once. The CDR3 bases are TGTGCCAGCAGCTTAGCAGCGGGGGGGCTAACCTACGAGCAGTACTTC. This encodes CASSLAAGGLTYEQYF. The chain uses TRBV7-2 and TRBJ2-7; 10 bases are shared with TRBD2. This CDR3 has 16 residues. Looked up from germline, CDR1 is SGHTA and CDR2 is FQGNSA. V shed 0 bases, J shed 2 bases, and the junction held 4 bases outside the gene matches.